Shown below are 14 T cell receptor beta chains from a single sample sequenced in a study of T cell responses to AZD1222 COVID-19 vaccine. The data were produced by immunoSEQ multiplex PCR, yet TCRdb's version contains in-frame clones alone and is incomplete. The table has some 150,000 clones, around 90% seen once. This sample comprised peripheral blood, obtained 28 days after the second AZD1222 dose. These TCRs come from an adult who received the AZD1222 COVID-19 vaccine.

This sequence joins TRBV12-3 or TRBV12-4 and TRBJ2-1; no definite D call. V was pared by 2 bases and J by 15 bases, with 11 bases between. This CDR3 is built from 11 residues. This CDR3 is CASSLTDSRFF. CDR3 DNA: TGTGCCAGCAGTTTAACGGATTCTCGGTTCTTC.

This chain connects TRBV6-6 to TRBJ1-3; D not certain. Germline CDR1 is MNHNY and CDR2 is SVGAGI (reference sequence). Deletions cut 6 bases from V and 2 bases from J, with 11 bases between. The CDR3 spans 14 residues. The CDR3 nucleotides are TGTGCCAGCAGCTCAAGCCTAACTGGAAACACCATATATTTT. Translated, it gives CASSSSLTGNTIYF.

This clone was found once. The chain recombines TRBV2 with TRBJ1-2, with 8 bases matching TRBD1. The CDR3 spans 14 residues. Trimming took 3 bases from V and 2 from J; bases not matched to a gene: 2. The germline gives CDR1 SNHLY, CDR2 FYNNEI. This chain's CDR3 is CASSEDRVNYGYTF. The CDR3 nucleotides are TGTGCCAGCAGTGAGGACAGGGTAAACTATGGCTACACCTTC.

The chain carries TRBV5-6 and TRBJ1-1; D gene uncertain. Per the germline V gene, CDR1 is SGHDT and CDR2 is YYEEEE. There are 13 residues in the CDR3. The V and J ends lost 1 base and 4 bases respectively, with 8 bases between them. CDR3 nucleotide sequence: TGTGCCAGCAGCTTGTCGGGTCCCACTGAAGCTTTCTTT. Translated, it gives CASSLSGPTEAFF.

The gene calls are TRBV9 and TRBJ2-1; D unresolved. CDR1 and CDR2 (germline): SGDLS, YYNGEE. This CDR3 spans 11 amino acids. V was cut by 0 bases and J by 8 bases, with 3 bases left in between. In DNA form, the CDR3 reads TGTGCCAGCAGCGTAGACGATGAGCAGTTCTTC. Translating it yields CASSVDDEQFF.

This chain's CDR3 is CASSSPGFSDGYTF. CDR3 bases: TGTGCCAGCAGTTCTCCAGGGTTCTCCGATGGCTACACCTTC. J is TRBJ1-2 and V is TRBV6-5; D may be TRBD1 (5 bases). V gave up 4 bases and J gave up 6 bases, with 15 bases separating them. The CDR3 sequence is 14 residues long. Per the germline V gene, CDR1 is MNHEY and CDR2 is SVGAGI.

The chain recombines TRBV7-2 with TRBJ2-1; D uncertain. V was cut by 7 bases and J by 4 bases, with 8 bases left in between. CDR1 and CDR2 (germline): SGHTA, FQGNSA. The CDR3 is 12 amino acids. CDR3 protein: CASTGPYNEQFF. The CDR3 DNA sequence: TGTGCCAGCACGGGTCCTTACAATGAGCAGTTCTTC.

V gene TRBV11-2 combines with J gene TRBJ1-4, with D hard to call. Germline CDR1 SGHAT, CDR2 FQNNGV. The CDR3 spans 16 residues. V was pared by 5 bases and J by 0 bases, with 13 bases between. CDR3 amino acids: CASSLDTGATNEKLFF. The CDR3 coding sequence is TGTGCCAGCAGCCTTGACACGGGAGCAACTAATGAAAAACTGTTTTTT.

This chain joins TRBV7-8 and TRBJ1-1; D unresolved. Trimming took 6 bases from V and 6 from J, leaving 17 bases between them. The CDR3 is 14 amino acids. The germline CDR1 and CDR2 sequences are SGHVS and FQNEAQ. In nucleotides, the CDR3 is TGTGCCAGCAGGAACATCCCTATGGATCCTGAAGCTTTCTTT. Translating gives CASRNIPMDPEAFF.

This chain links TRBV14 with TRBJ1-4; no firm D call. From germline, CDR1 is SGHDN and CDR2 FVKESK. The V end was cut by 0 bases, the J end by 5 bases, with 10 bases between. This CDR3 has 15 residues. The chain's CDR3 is CASSQDVGLNEKLFF. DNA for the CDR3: TGTGCCAGCAGCCAAGATGTCGGACTAAATGAAAAACTGTTTTTT.

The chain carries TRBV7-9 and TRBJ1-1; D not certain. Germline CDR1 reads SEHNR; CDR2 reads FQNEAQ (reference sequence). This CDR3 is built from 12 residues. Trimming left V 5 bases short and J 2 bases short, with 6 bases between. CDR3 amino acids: CASSNSNTEAFF. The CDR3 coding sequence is TGTGCCAGCAGCAATAGTAACACTGAAGCTTTCTTT.

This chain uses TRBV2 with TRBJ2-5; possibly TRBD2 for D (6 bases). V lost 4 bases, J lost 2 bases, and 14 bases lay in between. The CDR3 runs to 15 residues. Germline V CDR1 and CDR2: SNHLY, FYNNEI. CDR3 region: CASSGLFGTQETQYF. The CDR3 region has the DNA TGTGCCAGCAGTGGGTTGTTCGGGACTCAAGAGACCCAGTACTTC.

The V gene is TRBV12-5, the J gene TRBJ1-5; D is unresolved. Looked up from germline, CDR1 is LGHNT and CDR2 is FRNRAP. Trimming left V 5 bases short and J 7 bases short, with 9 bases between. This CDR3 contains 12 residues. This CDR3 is CASGLPFQPQHF. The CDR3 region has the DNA TGTGCTAGTGGTCTCCCGTTCCAGCCCCAGCATTTT.

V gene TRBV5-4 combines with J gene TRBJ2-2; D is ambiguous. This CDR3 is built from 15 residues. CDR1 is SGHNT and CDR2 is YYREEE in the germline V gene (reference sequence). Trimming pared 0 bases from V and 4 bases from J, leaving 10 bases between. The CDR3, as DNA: TGTGCCAGCAGCTTGGGACTTGAAGTCACCGGGGAGCTGTTTTTT. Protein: CASSLGLEVTGELFF.